The clone carrying this T cell receptor beta chain was recorded a few times. What it recognizes is unknown. Each CDR3 protein is one row after TCRdb ran MiXCR on the 5' RACE reads. Among 1.5 million to 2 million distinct CDR3 sequences listed, about 32% were seen once. The data originate from a study of identical twins. Study-level points and caveats: Invariant cells of the MAIT and iNKT types might have partly distorted the zero-insertion analyses. Weaker excess twin sharing was observed in beta out-of-frame sequences. Abundant beta clonotypes from cord blood bore fewer insertions; memory repertoires lacked this pattern.

The germline gives CDR1 DFQATT, CDR2 SNEGSKA (reference sequence). V lost 5 bases to trimming and J lost 5 bases; unmatched junction nucleotides: 7. This CDR3 region has 13 residues. This sequence was found in a newborn girl in good health. This sequence joins TRBV20-1 and TRBJ2-7; 9 bases match TRBD1. The sample comprised cord blood. CDR3: CSAHRWDRDEQYF. CDR3 in DNA: TGCAGTGCTCACCGGTGGGACAGGGACGAGCAGTACTTC.